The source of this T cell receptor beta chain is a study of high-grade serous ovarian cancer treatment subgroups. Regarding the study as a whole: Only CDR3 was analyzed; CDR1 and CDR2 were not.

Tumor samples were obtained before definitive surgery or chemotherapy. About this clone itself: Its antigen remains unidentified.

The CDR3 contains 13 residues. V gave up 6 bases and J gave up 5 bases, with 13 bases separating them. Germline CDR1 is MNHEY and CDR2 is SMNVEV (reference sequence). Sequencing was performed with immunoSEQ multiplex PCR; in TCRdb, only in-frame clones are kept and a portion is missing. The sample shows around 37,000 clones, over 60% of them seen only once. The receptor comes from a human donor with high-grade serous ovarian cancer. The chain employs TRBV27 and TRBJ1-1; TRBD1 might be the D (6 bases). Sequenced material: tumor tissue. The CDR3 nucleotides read TGTGCCAGCAGCCGGGGGCGTTTAACTGAAGCTTTCTTT. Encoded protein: CASSRGRLTEAFF.